The 28 T cell receptor beta chains in this list originate from one sample, sequenced in a study of blood T cells in healthy people across ages. The use of a sample-barcoded 5' primer and a J-beta primer mix characterized a second PCR of roughly 6 to 11 cycles. TCRdb re-called the 5' RACE reads with MiXCR, one entry per CDR3 protein. The profile covers some 700,000 distinct CDR3 sequences, with approximately 21% appearing a single time and roughly a fifth taken by the ten largest. The sequencing input was blood. The source is a man aged 65-85 years in good health.

The chain carries TRBV5-1 and TRBJ2-7; 7 bases fit TRBD1. Per the germline V gene, CDR1 is SGHRS and CDR2 is YFSETQ. There are 14 residues in the CDR3. V gave up 4 bases and J gave up 0 bases; unmatched junction bases: 4. The CDR3 DNA is TGCGCCAGCAGCCGGGACAGCCTCTCCTACGAGCAGTACTTC. This encodes CASSRDSLSYEQYF.

This clonotype was counted a few times. The chain couples TRBV6-2 or TRBV6-3 to TRBJ2-5; 8 nucleotides line up with TRBD1. The germline V gene encodes CDR1 MNHEY and CDR2 SVGEGT. V lost 4 bases to trimming and J lost 5 bases; unmatched junction nucleotides: 12. The CDR3 runs 16 residues. CDR3 bases: TGTGCCAGCAGTTTATTCGGTTGGACAGGGATGGAGACCCAGTACTTC. Protein sequence: CASSLFGWTGMETQYF.

This chain connects TRBV20-1 to TRBJ1-2, with D maybe TRBD1 (5 bases). Germline V CDR1 and CDR2: DFQATT, SNEGSKA (reference sequence). CDR3 length: 13 residues. Trimming took 5 bases from V and 2 from J, leaving 12 bases between them. CDR3 loop: CSAPDTHNYGYTF. CDR3 sequence (DNA): TGCAGTGCTCCGGACACGCACAACTATGGCTACACCTTC.

This clonotype appeared a few times. The V call is TRBV12-3 or TRBV12-4, the J call TRBJ1-4; D gene unclear. The CDR3 contains 13 residues. Trimming pared 6 bases from V and 11 bases from J, leaving 16 bases between. The CDR3 spells CASSPRERQKLFF. The CDR3 DNA sequence: TGTGCCAGCAGCCCCCGGGAAAGGCAGAAACTGTTTTTT.

The CDR3 bases are TGTGCCAGCAGCTCATCCCGGGACAGGTCCGAAAAACTGTTTTTT. As protein: CASSSSRDRSEKLFF. The V and J genes are TRBV28 and TRBJ1-4, with 8 bases that match TRBD1. The CDR3 consists of 15 residues. Looked up from germline, CDR1 is MDHEN and CDR2 is SYDVKM. With 6 bases clipped from V and 8 bases from J, the junction kept 11 bases outside the gene matches.

The sample holds a few counts of this clonotype. One end of the junction fails to match germline, which may point to a read error. The chain carries TRBV5-1 and TRBJ2-5; D remains ambiguous. The CDR3 runs to 13 residues. Germline CDR1 and CDR2: SGHRS and YFSETQ. CDR3 sequence reads: CASSPVGQETQYF. DNA for the CDR3: TGTGCCAGCAGCCCCGTCGGTCAAGAGACCCAGTACTTC.

This clonotype was observed at least ten times. The V call is TRBV6-6, the J call TRBJ2-3, with D tentatively TRBD1 (5 bases). This CDR3 has 16 residues. Per germline, CDR1 MNHNY and CDR2 SVGAGI (reference sequence). Deletions cut 2 bases from V and 0 bases from J, with 12 bases between. The CDR3 sequence is CASSYGQGYSTDTQYF. The CDR3 DNA reads as TGTGCCAGCAGTTACGGCCAGGGCTATAGCACAGATACGCAGTATTTT.

Comment on this clonotype: A read error may explain this, as a much larger clone is one base away. The chain employs TRBV20-1 and TRBJ1-2; D is perhaps TRBD1 (5 bases). V lost 3 bases to trimming and J lost 0 bases, with 11 bases between them. The CDR3 is made up of 14 amino acids. Germline lookup yields CDR1 DFQATT and CDR2 SNEGSKA (reference sequence). This chain's CDR3 is CSARGVGTNYGYTF. CDR3 in DNA: TGCAGTGCTAGGGGGGTAGGGACTAACTATGGCTACACCTTC.

The CDR3 sequence: CASSWSGTYEQYF. CDR3 bases: TGTGCCAGCAGTTGGTCAGGGACCTACGAGCAGTACTTC. This chain connects TRBV6-6 to TRBJ2-5; TRBD1 might be the D (5 bases). The J call may be wrong; the DNA end is better matched by TRBJ2-7. This CDR3 comprises 13 residues. CDR1 is MNHNY and CDR2 is SVGAGI in the germline V gene (reference sequence).

V usage is TRBV6-5 and J usage is TRBJ2-7; 8 nucleotides align to TRBD2. The CDR3 covers 16 residues. V was pared by 0 bases and J by 2 bases, with 6 bases of the junction left unmatched. Germline V gives CDR1 MNHEY, CDR2 SVGAGI. CDR3 nucleotides: TGTGCCAGCAGTTACTCGAGGAGTAGCGGGGCCTACGAGCAGTACTTC. This sequence encodes CASSYSRSSGAYEQYF.

Ten or more counts support this clonotype. The J gene is TRBJ1-2, the V gene TRBV4-3; 7 nucleotides agree with TRBD1. J gave up 5 bases and V 1 base, and 1 base lay outside the gene matches. The CDR3 contains 13 residues. CDR1 is LGHNA, CDR2 YSLEER, per germline. For the CDR3, the DNA is TGCGCCAGCAGCCAAGGCAGGGGGTATGGCTACACCTTC. Translating it yields CASSQGRGYGYTF.

This clonotype turned up a few times. The chain is built from TRBV12-3 or TRBV12-4 and TRBJ2-3; D ambiguous. This CDR3 is 14 amino acids long. V was clipped by 0 bases and J by 12 bases, with 16 bases between them. The CDR3 nucleotides are TGTGCCAGCAGTTTAGCGCCCGGAGTGGTCCCCCAGTATTTT. Protein product: CASSLAPGVVPQYF.

The V gene is TRBV29-1, the J gene TRBJ1-1; tentatively, D is TRBD1 (6 bases). This CDR3 comprises 11 residues. The germline V gene has CDR1 SQVTM and CDR2 ANQGSEA. V shed 1 base and J shed 10 bases, with 10 bases lying between them. DNA of the CDR3: TGCAGCGTTGAAGCCAGGGGTGCAGCTTTCTTT. It yields the protein CSVEARGAAFF.

This clonotype was detected a few times. The chain uses TRBV2 and TRBJ1-5, with 7 bases that match TRBD1. The germline CDR1 and CDR2 sequences are SNHLY and FYNNEI. V trimming: 4 bases; J trimming: 2 bases; junction bases outside the gene matches: 5. The CDR3 consists of 15 residues. CDR3 in amino acids: CASSAQGDGNQPQHF. The CDR3 DNA reads as TGTGCCAGCAGTGCCCAGGGGGACGGCAATCAGCCCCAGCATTTT.

The chain links TRBV5-4 to TRBJ1-2, with D perhaps TRBD1 (5 bases). This CDR3 contains 14 residues. Germline CDR1 is SGHNT and CDR2 is YYREEE (reference sequence). Between the trimmed V and J ends, which lost 4 bases and 2 bases, there was a span of 12 bases. This CDR3 is CASSHRRGNYGYTF. The CDR3 DNA sequence: TGTGCCAGCAGCCACCGACGGGGGAACTATGGCTACACCTTC.

This clonotype was recorded a few times. This chain connects TRBV5-6 to TRBJ1-4; no firm D call. Per the germline V gene, CDR1 is SGHDT and CDR2 is YYEEEE. The CDR3 sequence is 15 residues long. Trimming removed 4 bases at V and 5 bases at J, with 15 bases between. The CDR3 DNA reads as TGTGCCAGCAGCACCCGGGAGCCAGGAAATGAAAAACTGTTTTTT. It yields the protein CASSTREPGNEKLFF. Full variable domain (rest looked up from reference TRBV5-6 and TRBJ1-4): DAGVTQSPTHLIKTRGQQVTLRCSPKSGHDTVSWYQQALGQGPQFIFQYYEEEERQRGNFPDRFSGHQFPNYSSELNVNALLLGDSALYLCASSTREPGNEKLFFGSGTQLSVL.

The CDR3 here is CASSKGLAATDTQYF. The DNA of the CDR3 is TGTGCCAGCAGTAAGGGACTAGCGGCCACAGATACGCAGTATTTT. V and J are TRBV6-1 and TRBJ2-3, with 11 positions matching TRBD2. The CDR3 has 15 amino acids. In germline, CDR1 is MNHNS, CDR2 SASEGT. With V trimmed by 5 bases and J by 2 bases, 3 bases remained unmatched.

This clonotype was observed a handful of times. This chain uses TRBV5-1 with TRBJ2-4, with 8 positions matching TRBD1. Germline assignment: CDR1 SGHRS and CDR2 YFSETQ. J lost 8 bases, V lost 0 bases, and 13 bases had no gene match. This CDR3 region has 17 residues. The CDR3 sequence: CASSLEGDGQGGDIQYF. The CDR3 nucleotides read TGCGCCAGCAGCTTGGAAGGGGACGGACAGGGTGGGGACATTCAGTACTTC.

This clonotype was observed a handful of times. CDR3 DNA sequence: TGTGCCACTCAAACCTTGGGGCTCAGCGGCTACACCTTC. Its translation is CATQTLGLSGYTF. This chain connects TRBV28 to TRBJ1-2; the D gene is possibly TRBD1 (5 bases). The CDR3 is 13 residues long. The V end lost 10 bases, the J end lost 8 bases, and 20 bases lay between the germline ends. Germline loops: CDR1 MDHEN, CDR2 SYDVKM.

A few counts support this clonotype. The chain employs TRBV20-1 and TRBJ2-1, with D possibly matching TRBD1 (6 bases). V dropped 3 bases and J dropped 8 bases, with 11 bases sitting between them. Germline CDR1 and CDR2: DFQATT and SNEGSKA (reference sequence). There are 12 residues in the CDR3. The CDR3 DNA follows: TGCAGTGCTAGTGGCAGGGGACATGAGCAGTTCTTC. Its protein product is CSASGRGHEQFF.

In the case of this clonotype: Given a much more abundant clone one base away, this may be a read error. The chain couples TRBV2 to TRBJ2-3; weak D call: TRBD1 (6 bases). CDR3 length: 14 amino acids. Germline CDR1 SNHLY, CDR2 FYNNEI. CDR3 nucleotides: TGTGCCAGCGGACAGCGATTCCACACAGATACGCACTATTTT. Translating it yields CASGQRFHTDTHYF.

DNA of the CDR3: TGTGCCAGCAGCCCAAGTCAAGGGGGCGTCATTCAGTACTTC. Amino acids: CASSPSQGGVIQYF. The chain combines TRBV11-2 with TRBJ2-4; the match to TRBD1 covers 7 bases. This CDR3 has 14 amino acids. Germline CDR1 reads SGHAT; CDR2 reads FQNNGV. V was clipped by 5 bases and J by 9 bases; unmatched bases: 10.

This clonotype has more than one count but fewer than ten. The V and J genes are TRBV6-9 and TRBJ1-4; D is ambiguous. The CDR3 has 13 amino acids. Germline V CDR1 and CDR2: MNHGY, SVAAGI. V lost 11 bases to trimming and J lost 6 bases, with 16 bases between them. The CDR3 nucleotides read TGTGCCCCTTGGCCGTTGACGGATGAAAAACTGTTTTTT. Amino acid sequence: CAPWPLTDEKLFF.

Ten or more counts support this clonotype. The rearrangement links TRBV20-1 to TRBJ2-2, with TRBD2 as a possible D gene (6 bases). This CDR3 region has 14 residues. Germline-derived CDR1 and CDR2 are DFQATT and SNEGSKA (reference sequence). Trimming cost V 6 bases and J 0 bases, with 11 bases left between them. In DNA, the CDR3 is TGCAGTGCCCCCGGGACTTCGAACACCGGGGAGCTGTTTTTT. It encodes CSAPGTSNTGELFF.

This clonotype was recorded a few times. The chain is built from TRBV27 and TRBJ1-5, with TRBD1 as a possible D gene (5 bases). Germline lookup yields CDR1 MNHEY and CDR2 SMNVEV (reference sequence). Trimming removed 4 bases at V and 2 bases at J, with 9 bases between. The CDR3 is 14 amino acids. CDR3 nucleotides: TGTGCCAGCAGTTGGGGGGGTGGCAATCAGCCCCAGCATTTT. This translates into CASSWGGGNQPQHF.

The rearrangement joins TRBV5-1 to TRBJ2-7; TRBD2 is a possible D gene (6 bases). The CDR3 extends over 14 amino acids. The germline V gene encodes CDR1 SGHRS and CDR2 YFSETQ. V lost 4 bases and J lost 5, with 16 bases in between. The DNA for the CDR3 is TGCGCCAGCAGCCCAACAGGAGGGAGAGACGAGCAGTACTTC. This gives the protein CASSPTGGRDEQYF.

The rearrangement uses TRBV3-1 and TRBJ2-5; tentative D call: TRBD1 (5 bases). The end of the DNA aligns better with TRBJ2-1, so the J call may be wrong. CDR1 LGHDT and CDR2 YNNKEL come from the germline V gene (reference sequence). The CDR3 runs 14 residues. CDR3 in DNA: TGTGCCAGCAGCCAAGAAGGACACCGCAATGAGCAGTTCTTC. This codes for CASSQEGHRNEQFF.

The V call is TRBV5-1, the J call TRBJ2-3; TRBD2 aligns across 9 bases. The germline CDR1 and CDR2 sequences are SGHRS and YFSETQ. V lost 3 bases, J lost 0 bases, and 14 bases stayed unmatched. The CDR3 contains 19 residues. CDR3 loop: CASSSATRGGSTSTDTQYF. In nucleotides, the CDR3 is TGCGCCAGCAGCTCAGCTACGCGGGGGGGATCGACTAGCACAGATACGCAGTATTTT.